A selection of T cell receptor beta chains follows, all from one sample in a study of T cell responses to AZD1222 COVID-19 vaccine. Assay used: immunoSEQ multiplex PCR; TCRdb lists only in-frame clones, some missing. The sample holds approximately 140,000 clones, roughly 90% seen once. The material was peripheral blood, obtained 28 days after the second AZD1222 dose. The source is an adult who received the AZD1222 COVID-19 vaccine. CDR3s include the opening cysteine and the closing phenylalanine or tryptophan. A D gene is named only where the DNA matches it firmly. Rows give clone size only sometimes, using once, few, many, or a class for an expanded clone.

v_call	clone_size	d_call	j_call	cdr3_nt	cdr3_aa
TRBV18	NA	NA	TRBJ2-7	TGTGCCAGCGCCCAAACCTGGGAAACCTACGAGCAGTACTTC	CASAQTWETYEQYF
TRBV27	NA	NA	TRBJ1-2	TGTGCCAGCAGTCCCTCCCGGGGCTATGGCTACACCTTC	CASSPSRGYGYTF
TRBV25-1	NA	NA	TRBJ1-1	TGTGCCAGCAGTGATATGGGGGACACTGAAGCTTTCTTT	CASSDMGDTEAFF
TRBV11-3	NA	NA	TRBJ2-3	TGTGCCAGCAGCTTTGGTGCCGACCTCTTGGGAAGCACAGATACGCAGTATTTT	CASSFGADLLGSTDTQYF
TRBV29-1	NA	TRBD2	TRBJ2-3	TGCAGCGTTGAGCCTAGCGGGCACACAGATACGCAGTATTTT	CSVEPSGHTDTQYF
TRBV15	NA	NA	TRBJ1-6	TGTGCCACCAGCAGAGATGAAGCGACCTGGGATTCACCCCTCCACTTT	CATSRDEATWDSPLHF
TRBV9	NA	NA	TRBJ2-1	TGTGCCAGCAGCGTAGGTAGCGGCACCTACAATGAGCAGTTCTTC	CASSVGSGTYNEQFF
TRBV28	few	NA	TRBJ2-7	TGTGCCAGCAGTTTTCAGAACTACGAGCAGTACTTC	CASSFQNYEQYF
TRBV29-1	NA	NA	TRBJ1-5	TGCAGCGCGGGGGTGACAGGAGATAGCAATCAGCCCCAGCATTTT	CSAGVTGDSNQPQHF
TRBV3-1/TRBV3-2	NA	TRBD1	TRBJ1-1	TGTGCCAGCAGTGAGGGGGCGTGGACTGAAGCTTTCTTT	CASSEGAWTEAFF